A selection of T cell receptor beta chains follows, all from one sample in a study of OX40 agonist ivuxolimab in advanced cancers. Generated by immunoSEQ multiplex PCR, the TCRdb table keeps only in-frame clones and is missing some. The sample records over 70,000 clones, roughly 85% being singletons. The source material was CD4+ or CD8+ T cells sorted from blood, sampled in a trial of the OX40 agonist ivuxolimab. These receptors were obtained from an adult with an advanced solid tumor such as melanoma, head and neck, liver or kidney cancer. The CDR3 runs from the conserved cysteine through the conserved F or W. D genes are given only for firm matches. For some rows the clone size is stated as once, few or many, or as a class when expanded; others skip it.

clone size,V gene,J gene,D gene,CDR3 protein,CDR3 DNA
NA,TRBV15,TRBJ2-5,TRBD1,CATSRGTGGTETQYF,TGTGCCACCAGCAGAGGGACAGGGGGTACGGAGACCCAGTACTTC
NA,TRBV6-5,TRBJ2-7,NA,CASSPGSTQYF,TGTGCCAGCAGCCCCGGATCAACCCAGTACTTC
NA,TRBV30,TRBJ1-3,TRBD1,CAWKGQGSGNTIYF,TGTGCCTGGAAGGGACAGGGGTCTGGAAACACCATATATTTT
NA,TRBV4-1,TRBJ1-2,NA,CASSPLEASNYGYTF,TGCGCCAGCAGCCCCCTAGAGGCCAGCAACTATGGCTACACCTTC
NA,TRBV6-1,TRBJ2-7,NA,CATQQGTLDEQYF,TGTGCTACCCAACAGGGAACACTGGACGAGCAGTACTTC
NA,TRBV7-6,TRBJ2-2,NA,CASSWAGGTGLTGELFF,TGTGCCAGCAGTTGGGCGGGAGGGACAGGCCTCACCGGGGAGCTGTTTTTT
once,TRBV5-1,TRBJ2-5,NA,CASSLDGRETQYF,TGCGCCAGCAGCTTGGATGGGAGGGAGACCCAGTACTTC
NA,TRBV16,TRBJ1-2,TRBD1,CASTQGQGYGYTF,TGTGCCAGCACCCAGGGACAGGGCTATGGCTACACCTTC
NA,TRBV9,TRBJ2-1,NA,CASSVDESSYNEQFF,TGTGCCAGCAGCGTAGACGAGAGCTCCTACAATGAGCAGTTCTTC
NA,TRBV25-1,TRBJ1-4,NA,CASSDSGAHEKLFF,TGTGCCAGCAGTGACTCAGGGGCACATGAAAAACTGTTTTTT
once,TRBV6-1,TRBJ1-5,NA,CATTIGVGGDQPQHF,TGTGCCACCACAATCGGGGTTGGTGGTGATCAGCCCCAGCATTTT
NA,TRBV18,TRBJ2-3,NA,CASSPLGGITDTQYF,TGTGCCAGCTCACCCCTGGGGGGTATCACAGATACGCAGTATTTT
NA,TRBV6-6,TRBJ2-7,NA,CASSEWRRFSYEQYF,TGTGCCAGCAGCGAGTGGCGCCGATTCTCCTACGAGCAGTACTTC
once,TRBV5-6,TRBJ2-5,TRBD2,CASSASGGAGETQYF,TGTGCCAGCTCCGCTAGCGGGGGGGCGGGGGAGACCCAGTACTTC
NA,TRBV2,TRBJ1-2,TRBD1,CASSAQGQGVDGYTF,TGTGCCAGCAGCGCCCAGGGACAGGGGGTGGATGGCTACACCTTC
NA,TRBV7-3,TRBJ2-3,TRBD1,CASSLMGQGATDTQYF,TGTGCCAGCAGCTTAATGGGGCAGGGGGCCACAGATACGCAGTATTTT
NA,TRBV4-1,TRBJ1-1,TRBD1,CASSHRGTGGGLEAFF,TGCGCCAGCAGCCACCGAGGGACAGGGGGAGGGCTTGAAGCTTTCTTT
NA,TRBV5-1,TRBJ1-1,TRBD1,CASSLRGGAVRNTEAFF,TGCGCCAGCAGCTTGAGAGGGGGCGCGGTGAGGAACACTGAAGCTTTCTTT
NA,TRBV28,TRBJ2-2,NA,CASSFRSFNTGELFF,TGTGCCAGCAGTTTCAGATCTTTTAACACCGGGGAGCTGTTTTTT
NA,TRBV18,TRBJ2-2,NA,CASSRDQGGELFF,TGTGCCAGCTCACGCGATCAGGGCGGGGAGCTGTTTTTT
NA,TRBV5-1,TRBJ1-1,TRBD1,CASSTGQGGGTEAFF,TGCGCCAGCAGCACGGGACAGGGTGGCGGCACTGAAGCTTTCTTT